The T cell receptor (beta chain) under discussion was sequenced for a study of technical replicates of blood from four donors. CDR1 is MGHRA, CDR2 YSYEKL, per germline. The length of the CDR3 is 16 residues. V trimming: 4 bases; J trimming: 5 bases; junction bases outside the gene matches: 8. Libraries were prepared by immunoSEQ multiplex PCR; TCRdb keeps only in-frame clonotypes and omits some of them. The sample has tens of thousands of clones; about 90% are singletons. The sequence was collected from a human donor in good health. The chain couples TRBV4-1 to TRBJ2-1, with 10 bases lining up with TRBD2. What was sequenced was T cells isolated from PBMCs. CDR3 nucleotide sequence: TGCGCCAGCAGCCGACCCCCTAGCGGGAGAGACAATGAGCAGTTCTTC. This sequence encodes CASSRPPSGRDNEQFF.